The 8 T cell receptor beta chains reported below all come from one sample, sequenced in a study of T-cell reconstitution after alpha-beta-depleted transplantation in children. The TCRbeta library was prepared with unique molecular identifiers. From the PCR reads, TCRdb called clonotypes with MiXCR, one entry per CDR3 protein. The profile covers just under 550,000 distinct CDR3 sequences, with approximately 20% appearing a single time and less than 4% taken by the ten largest. The sequences come from PBMCs from the stem cell graft donor, collected from the stem cell graft. The receptors derive from a human donor who donated a stem cell graft to a child with acute lymphoblastic leukemia.

This clonotype showed up just a few times. The chain is built from TRBV20-1 and TRBJ2-3, with a possible D match to TRBD2 (6 bases). The CDR3 totals 12 residues. Germline-derived CDR1 and CDR2 are DFQATT and SNEGSKA (reference sequence). Trimming pared 8 bases from V and 0 bases from J, leaving 9 bases between. The CDR3 region is CSKSGSTDTQYF. The DNA of the CDR3 is TGCAGTAAAAGCGGGAGCACAGATACGCAGTATTTT.

The chain links TRBV5-1 to TRBJ1-2, with 7 bases fitting TRBD1. The CDR3 consists of 15 residues. J was trimmed by 2 bases and V by 5 bases; bases with no gene match: 9. Germline CDR1 SGHRS, CDR2 YFSETQ. The CDR3 is CASRTTGQENYGYTF. The CDR3 DNA reads as TGCGCCAGCAGGACAACCGGACAGGAGAACTATGGCTACACCTTC.

Regarding this clonotype: The junction does not match germline at one end; this may be a read error. The chain recombines TRBV2 with TRBJ2-1; a weak D match, TRBD1 (6 bases). In germline, CDR1 is SNHLY, CDR2 FYNNEI. CDR3 length: 15 residues. Here the CDR3 reads CASTEQGFYNSEQFF. Written as DNA, the CDR3 is TGTGCCAGCACTGAACAGGGATTTTATAATAGTGAGCAGTTCTTC.

The CDR3 spells CASSLLRGASNEQFF. In DNA form, the CDR3 reads TGCGCCAGCAGTCTCCTAAGGGGGGCTAGCAATGAGCAGTTCTTC. The chain employs TRBV23-1 and TRBJ2-1, with D perhaps assigned TRBD1 or TRBD2 (6 bases each). TRBV23-1 is given ORF status, its function remaining uncertain. Trimming cost V 4 bases and J 6 bases, with 16 bases left between them. The CDR3 covers 15 residues.

The chain employs TRBV25-1 and TRBJ1-1, with D unresolved. The length of the CDR3 is 17 residues. CDR1 is MGHDK and CDR2 is SYGVNS in the germline V gene. V dropped 1 base and J dropped 4 bases, with 19 bases sitting between them. The CDR3: CASSEFKVSVGPTEAFF. CDR3 nucleotide sequence: TGTGCCAGCAGTGAATTTAAGGTTTCGGTCGGGCCCACTGAAGCTTTCTTT.

In its sample, this clonotype was seen a few times. The chain is built from TRBV25-1 and TRBJ1-1; 8 nucleotides align to TRBD1. V shed 8 bases and J 10 bases; nucleotides not matched to a gene: 9. Germline CDR1 and CDR2: MGHDK and SYGVNS. This CDR3 has 12 amino acids. The CDR3 coding sequence is TGTGCCAGCGGCCCCCTCGACAGGGGAGCTTTCTTT. It is translated as CASGPLDRGAFF.

This clonotype showed up just a few times. CDR3 DNA sequence: TGTGCCAGCACCGTACTGGGACAGGGGATATCCAAAAACATTCAGTACTTC. Translated: CASTVLGQGISKNIQYF. This rearrangement joins TRBV12-3 or TRBV12-4 to TRBJ2-4, with TRBD1 matching over 10 bases. Trimming removed 7 bases from V and 2 bases from J; junction bases left unmatched: 11. The CDR3 extends over 17 amino acids.

The table lists this clonotype with a few counts. The V call is TRBV6-6, the J call TRBJ1-3; 8 bases align to TRBD1. This CDR3 region has 13 residues. Trimming cost V 5 bases and J 4 bases; bases outside gene matches: 1. Germline CDR1 is MNHNY and CDR2 is SVGAGI (reference sequence). CDR3 in amino acids: CASSRTGGNTIYF. The DNA for the CDR3 is TGTGCCAGCAGTCGGACAGGGGGAAACACCATATATTTT.